This is a list of T cell receptor beta chains from one sample in a study of cytotoxic CD8 clonotypes in ibrutinib-treated CLL. Sequenced by immunoSEQ multiplex PCR; TCRdb stores in-frame clones only, minus some. The repertoire includes approximately 150,000 clones, 60% to 80% of them detected once, and 25% to 30% sits in the top ten. The sample was PBMCs, taken after 12 months of ibrutinib treatment. All receptors derive from a human donor with chronic lymphocytic leukemia. CDR3s include the opening cysteine and the closing phenylalanine or tryptophan. A D gene is named only where the DNA matches it firmly. Expanded clones get a size class; other rows say once, few or many, or leave the size out.

clone_size,d_call,j_call,v_call,cdr3_aa,cdr3_nt
.,.,TRBJ2-7,TRBV28,CASSLAASYEQYF,TGTGCCAGCAGTTTGGCAGCTTCATACGAGCAGTACTTC
.,TRBD1,TRBJ2-7,TRBV9,CASSVRTGLGYEQYF,TGTGCCAGCAGCGTAAGGACAGGTCTAGGCTACGAGCAGTACTTC
.,.,TRBJ1-5,TRBV2,CASSGALLGQPQHF,TGTGCCAGCAGCGGGGCCCTTCTTGGGCAGCCCCAGCATTTT
.,TRBD2,TRBJ2-7,TRBV13,CASSSRPGLAGGRGYEQYF,TGTGCCAGCAGCTCTCGCCCGGGACTAGCGGGGGGGCGCGGATACGAGCAGTACTTC
.,.,TRBJ1-5,TRBV6-1,CASRASNQPQHF,TGTGCCAGCAGAGCGAGCAATCAGCCCCAGCATTTT
.,.,TRBJ1-1,TRBV7-9,CASSLSVNTEAFF,TGTGCCAGCAGCTTGTCAGTGAACACTGAAGCTTTCTTT
.,.,TRBJ1-1,TRBV4-3,CASSESMGGTEAFF,TGCGCCAGCAGCGAAAGCATGGGGGGTACTGAAGCTTTCTTT
.,.,TRBJ2-3,TRBV27,CASRNRGTDTQYF,TGTGCCAGCAGAAATCGTGGCACAGATACGCAGTATTTT
.,.,TRBJ2-7,TRBV10-3,CAISESGGVNEQYF,TGTGCCATCAGTGAGTCTGGGGGCGTTAACGAGCAGTACTTC
.,.,TRBJ2-5,TRBV28,CASSFMTYLDSQETQYF,TGTGCCAGCAGTTTTATGACCTACCTGGACAGCCAAGAGACCCAGTACTTC
.,TRBD2,TRBJ2-7,TRBV6-5,CASSYPTSQYF,TGTGCCAGCAGTTATCCGACTAGCCAGTACTTC
.,TRBD1,TRBJ2-3,TRBV7-9,CASSFEGAGDTQYF,TGTGCCAGCAGCTTTGAGGGGGCCGGAGATACGCAGTATTTT
few,.,TRBJ1-4,TRBV15,CATSRSGADEKLFF,TGTGCCACCAGCAGATCGGGGGCGGATGAAAAACTGTTTTTT